These 23 T cell receptor beta chains share one sample of origin, sequenced in a study of regulatory T cells in long-lasting Graves disease. TCR beta libraries were built with iRepertoire HTBI primers and Arm-PCR of CDR3 regions. One entry per CDR3 protein, called by TCRdb with MiXCR from the multiplex PCR reads. This table holds about 460,000 distinct CDR3 sequences, about 22% found once. Time point of the sample: persistent/refractory GD, antithyroid drugs over 5 years with positive TRAb. RNA from PBMCs was the source of the TCR library. The specimen comprised peripheral blood mononuclear cells (PBMCs), sampled when the disease was refractory, from a patient treated with antithyroid drugs. The receptors were gathered from a female donor with Graves disease.

This clonotype was counted between two and nine times. V usage is TRBV20-1 and J usage is TRBJ1-2; D is ambiguous. Trimming removed 5 bases at V and 3 bases at J, with 10 bases between. The CDR3 contains 12 residues. Germline assignment: CDR1 DFQATT and CDR2 SNEGSKA (reference sequence). The CDR3 bases are TGCAGTGCTGGGCAGGCGGACTATGGCTACACCTTC. Its translation is CSAGQADYGYTF.

Only a few counts were recorded for this clonotype. CDR3 nucleotide sequence: TGTGCCAGCACCCTCGAGGGTGAGGGGCTTCGGGACAATGAGCAGTTCTTC. It specifies CASTLEGEGLRDNEQFF. The V gene is TRBV9, the J gene TRBJ2-1; perhaps D is TRBD1 or TRBD2 (5 bases each). The V end lost 6 bases, the J end lost 5 bases, and 24 bases lay between the germline ends. The germline CDR1 and CDR2 sequences are SGDLS and YYNGEE. The CDR3 is made up of 17 amino acids.

The sample holds many counts of this clonotype. The V and J genes are TRBV28 and TRBJ1-6; D perhaps matches TRBD1 (5 bases). CDR1 MDHEN and CDR2 SYDVKM come from the germline V gene. With 10 bases removed from V and 8 bases from J, the gap between germline ends came to 12 bases. CDR3 length equals 12 residues. The CDR3 region is CATRDGHSPLHF. The CDR3 coding sequence is TGTGCCACCCGGGACGGGCATTCACCCCTCCACTTT.

This clonotype has just a few counts. CDR3 bases: TGTGCCAGCAGTTACGCCGGACGGCCATTTCCCTCACCCCTCCACTTT. Its protein product is CASSYAGRPFPSPLHF. The chain carries TRBV6-2 or TRBV6-3 and TRBJ1-6; D is undetermined. Germline CDR1 reads MNHEY; CDR2 reads SVGEGT. Trimming stripped 2 bases from V and 10 bases from J, with 18 bases between. The CDR3 consists of 16 residues.

This clonotype was detected a few times. This chain uses TRBV28 with TRBJ2-2; no definite D call. V shed 10 bases and J shed 1 base, with 19 bases lying between them. The CDR3 has 16 residues. Per germline, CDR1 MDHEN and CDR2 SYDVKM. The CDR3 DNA is TGTGCCACCACTGACTGGGCCAAGAGGAACACCGGGGAGCTGTTTTTT. Protein: CATTDWAKRNTGELFF. The variable domain in full, with the rest retrieved from reference TRBV28 and TRBJ2-2, is DVKVTQSSRYLVKRTGEKVFLECVQDMDHENMFWYRQDPGLGLRLIYFSYDVKMKEKGDIPEGYSVSREKKERFSLILESASTNQTSMYLCATTDWAKRNTGELFFGEGSRLTVL.

A note on this clonotype: Given a much more abundant clone one base away, this may be a read error. This chain joins TRBV6-2 or TRBV6-3 and TRBJ1-5; unclear D gene. Trimming shortened V by 5 bases and J by 6 bases, and 14 bases separated the two germline ends. Germline V gene lookup returns CDR1 MNHEY and CDR2 SVGEGT. The CDR3 runs to 14 residues. The CDR3 nucleotides read TGTGCCAGCAGTCCCCAGCGGCTGAGTCAGCCCCAGCATTTT. Amino acid sequence: CASSPQRLSQPQHF.

Comments on this clonotype: A much larger clonotype is one base distant, so this may be a read error. This rearrangement joins TRBV27 to TRBJ1-1; tentatively, D is TRBD1 (6 bases). CDR1 and CDR2 (germline): MNHEY, SMNVEV (reference sequence). The CDR3 is 14 residues long. The ends were cut back, 5 bases at V and 3 bases at J, with 13 bases in the middle. The CDR3 sequence is CASSIQGLYTEAFF. CDR3 sequence (DNA): TGTGCCAGCAGTATACAGGGATTGTACACTGAAGCTTTCTTT.

This clonotype has just a few counts. This sequence joins TRBV27 and TRBJ2-7; D could derive from TRBD1 or TRBD2 (5 bases each). CDR1 is MNHEY, CDR2 SMNVEV, per germline (reference sequence). The germline V and J ends were trimmed by 11 bases and 5 bases, with 16 bases remaining between them. The CDR3 runs to 12 residues. CDR3 amino acids: CASRGRAHEQYF. The CDR3 DNA reads as TGTGCCTCCCGGGGCAGGGCTCACGAGCAGTACTTC.

This clonotype was seen more than once but under ten times. V is TRBV5-8 and J is TRBJ2-7, with 8 bases that match TRBD1. Trimming took 4 bases from V and 12 from J; bases not matched to a gene: 9. CDR3 length: 12 residues. The V gene's germline CDR1 is SGHTS and CDR2 YDEGEE. CDR3 sequence reads: CASSLPTGAAYF. In DNA, the CDR3 is TGTGCCAGCAGCCTTCCGACAGGGGCCGCGTACTTC.

At least ten counts were recorded for this clonotype. V and J are TRBV28 and TRBJ1-2, with TRBD1 identical over 10 bases. Germline CDR1 is MDHEN and CDR2 is SYDVKM. The CDR3 length is 15 residues. The trim removed 7 bases at V and 2 bases at J, leaving 7 bases unmatched. CDR3 amino acids: CASNIPGQGNYGYTF. The CDR3 bases are TGTGCCAGCAATATACCGGGACAGGGGAACTATGGCTACACCTTC.

The chain combines TRBV25-1 with TRBJ2-5; unclear D gene. The V and J ends lost 3 bases and 3 bases respectively, with 5 bases between them. Germline-derived CDR1 and CDR2 are MGHDK and SYGVNS. The CDR3 has 12 amino acids. The CDR3 region is CASSESEETQYF. CDR3 in DNA: TGTGCCAGCAGTGAGTCAGAAGAGACCCAGTACTTC. The whole variable domain, filled in from reference TRBV25-1 and TRBJ2-5, reads EADIYQTPRYLVIGTGKKITLECSQTMGHDKMYWYQQDPGMELHLIHYSYGVNSTEKGDLSSESTVSRIRTEHFPLTLESARPSHTSQYLCASSESEETQYFGPGTRLLVL.

This chain links TRBV19 with TRBJ2-7; D may be TRBD2 (6 bases). V lost 5 bases to trimming and J lost 1 base, with 12 bases between them. Per germline, CDR1 LNHDA and CDR2 SQIVND (reference sequence). The CDR3 is 14 residues long. The CDR3 region is CASSERRGSYEQYF. The CDR3 nucleotides are TGTGCCAGTAGTGAGCGGAGGGGATCCTACGAGCAGTACTTC.

The chain employs TRBV11-2 and TRBJ1-5, with D perhaps matching TRBD1 (6 bases). CDR3 length: 14 amino acids. CDR1 and CDR2 (germline): SGHAT, FQNNGV. The V end was cut by 5 bases, the J end by 7 bases, with 15 bases between. The CDR3 DNA is TGTGCCAGCAGCGCCCACAGGGATGGACAGCCCCAGCATTTT. Translating gives CASSAHRDGQPQHF.

V usage is TRBV7-9 and J usage is TRBJ1-1; 9 bases line up with TRBD1. The CDR3 loop spans 14 amino acids. Germline V gives CDR1 SEHNR, CDR2 FQNEAQ (reference sequence). V dropped 4 bases and J dropped 5; count of bases not matched to a gene: 5. CDR3 bases: TGTGCCAGCAGCTCAGGACAGGGGTGGACTGAAGCTTTCTTT. Residues: CASSSGQGWTEAFF.

This clonotype was seen repeatedly, ten times or more. The chain employs TRBV28 and TRBJ2-1; TRBD2 matches at 9 bases. Germline CDR1 MDHEN, CDR2 SYDVKM. The V segment lost 3 bases and the J segment 4 bases; nucleotides outside the gene matches: 4. This CDR3 region has 15 residues. CDR3 sequence reads: CASSLRGGGYNEQFF. CDR3 in DNA: TGTGCCAGCAGTTTGCGGGGGGGGGGTTACAATGAGCAGTTCTTC. Filled out from reference TRBV28 and TRBJ2-1, the complete variable domain reads DVKVTQSSRYLVKRTGEKVFLECVQDMDHENMFWYRQDPGLGLRLIYFSYDVKMKEKGDIPEGYSVSREKKERFSLILESASTNQTSMYLCASSLRGGGYNEQFFGPGTRLTVL.

This clonotype was recorded at least ten times. The chain has TRBV10-3 and TRBJ1-1, with TRBD1 matching over 7 bases. The CDR3 has 15 amino acids. J was trimmed by 0 bases and V by 10 bases; bases with no gene match: 11. CDR1 ENHRY and CDR2 SYGVKD come from the germline V gene. The CDR3, as DNA: TGTGCCACCCAGGTCGAAGGGGGCATGAACACTGAAGCTTTCTTT. Its translation is CATQVEGGMNTEAFF.

As concerns this clonotype: A read error is possible here, since a much larger clone lies one base away. The CDR3 sequence is CASSGSGMEHEKLFF. The CDR3 nucleotides read TGTGCCAGCAGCGGTTCCGGGATGGAGCATGAAAAACTGTTTTTT. The chain recombines TRBV13 with TRBJ1-4; D is uncertain. The germline gives CDR1 PRHDT, CDR2 FYEKMQ (reference sequence). The V gene lost 5 bases and the J gene lost 6 bases, with 16 bases spanning the gap. The CDR3 runs to 15 residues. The full variable domain, its missing parts supplied by reference TRBV13 and TRBJ1-4, is AAGVIQSPRHLIKEKRETATLKCYPIPRHDTVYWYQQGPGQDPQFLISFYEKMQSDKGSIPDRFSAQQFSDYHSELNMSSLELGDSALYFCASSGSGMEHEKLFFGSGTQLSVL.

There are a few counts of this clonotype. The chain combines TRBV7-2 with TRBJ1-3; tentative D call: TRBD1 (5 bases). Trimming left V 5 bases short and J 4 bases short, with 15 bases between. Germline V CDR1 and CDR2: SGHTA, FQGNSA. The CDR3 is made up of 15 amino acids. In DNA form, the CDR3 reads TGTGCCAGCAGCCAACTCCAGGGTCCCGGAAACACCATATATTTT. Residues: CASSQLQGPGNTIYF. Looking up the rest from reference TRBV7-2 and TRBJ1-3 gives the full variable domain: GAGVSQSPSNKVTEKGKDVELRCDPISGHTALYWYRQSLGQGLEFLIYFQGNSAPDKSGLPSDRFSAERTGGSVSTLTIQRTQQEDSAVYLCASSQLQGPGNTIYFGEGSWLTVV.

This clonotype was seen many times. The rearrangement links TRBV28 to TRBJ2-5; maybe TRBD2 (5 bases). V gave up 8 bases and J gave up 1 base, with 20 bases separating them. The CDR3 totals 16 residues. Germline V gene lookup returns CDR1 MDHEN and CDR2 SYDVKM. CDR3 sequence reads: CASSRRPGFGQETQYF. The CDR3 coding sequence is TGTGCCAGCTCCAGACGCCCGGGATTCGGCCAAGAGACCCAGTACTTC.

This clonotype was detected ten times or more. The V call is TRBV2, the J call TRBJ2-7; 11 nucleotides match TRBD1. The V gene's germline CDR1 is SNHLY and CDR2 FYNNEI. Trimming took 6 bases from V and 2 from J; bases not matched to a gene: 3. The length of the CDR3 is 14 residues. For the CDR3, the DNA is TGTGCCAGCAGCCGGGACAGGGGGGCCTACGAGCAGTACTTC. The encoded protein is CASSRDRGAYEQYF.

A remark on this clonotype: A junction boundary mismatches the germline segment, possibly from a read error. The J gene is TRBJ2-7, the V gene TRBV7-7; TRBD2 aligns across 9 bases. This CDR3 has 18 residues. The V gene's germline CDR1 is SSHAT and CDR2 FNYEAQ (reference sequence). DNA for the CDR3: TGTGCTAGCAGCTTAGCGCCCCCGGGGATAGCGGGAGATTCCGAGCAGTACTTC. Protein product: CASSLAPPGIAGDSEQYF. Full variable domain (remainder filled in from reference TRBV7-7 and TRBJ2-7): GAGVSQSPRYKVTKRGQDVTLRCDPISSHATLYWYQQALGQGPEFLTYFNYEAQPDKSGLPSDRFSAERPEGSISTLTIQRTEQRDSAMYRCASSLAPPGIAGDSEQYFGPGTRLTVT.

This clonotype has just a few counts. V usage is TRBV7-9 and J usage is TRBJ2-7; TRBD2 matches at 9 bases. The CDR3 totals 18 residues. Germline V CDR1 and CDR2: SEHNR, FQNEAQ (reference sequence). V was pared by 5 bases and J by 0 bases, with 14 bases of the junction left unmatched. The CDR3 DNA reads TGTGCCAGCAGCCCAAGGTTCCAGCGGGGGGCCAACTCCTACGAGCAGTACTTC. It encodes CASSPRFQRGANSYEQYF.

This clonotype was counted a few times. This chain connects TRBV10-3 to TRBJ1-1; weak D call: TRBD1 (5 bases). In germline, CDR1 is ENHRY, CDR2 SYGVKD. This CDR3 is built from 13 residues. The V end lost 10 bases, the J end lost 5 bases, and 17 bases lay between the germline ends. CDR3 protein: CATTGDSRTEAFF. The CDR3 region has the DNA TGTGCCACCACGGGCGACAGTCGAACTGAAGCTTTCTTT.